This T cell receptor (beta chain) was sequenced for a study of T-cell reconstitution after alpha-beta-depleted transplantation in children. Unique molecular identifiers were built into the TCRbeta library. TCRdb re-analysed the PCR reads in MiXCR, keeping a single row per CDR3 protein. The sample lists 190,000 or so distinct CDR3 sequences, approximately 15% occurring once. Losses at the gene ends were 4 bases for V and 2 bases for J; bases not matched to a gene: 4. Germline V gene sequence: CDR1 SEHNR, CDR2 FQNEAQ (reference sequence). This CDR3 has 16 amino acids. Sequencing was performed on PBMCs from the stem cell graft donor, taken from the stem cell graft. This clonotype was obtained from a human donor who donated a stem cell graft to a child with acute lymphoblastic leukemia. This rearrangement joins TRBV7-9 to TRBJ2-3; 12 bases are shared with TRBD2. The CDR3, as DNA: TGTGCCAGCAGCTACGGACTAGCGGGAATCACAGATACGCAGTATTTT. Protein sequence: CASSYGLAGITDTQYF.